Shown below are 11 T cell receptor beta chains from a single sample sequenced in a study of T and B cells in COVID-19 patients. From blood, about 230-500 ng of genomic DNA served as TRB template. Multiplex PCR with BIOMED2 TRB-A/B primer pools amplified TRB rearrangements. Via MiXCR, TCRdb re-called the multiplex PCR reads, giving one row per CDR3 protein. The profile shows around 28,000 distinct CDR3 sequences, 32% of them singletons. The sequenced sample was blood. All receptors come from a human donor who had recovered from COVID-19.

The chain employs TRBV6-2 or TRBV6-3 and TRBJ1-1, with 7 positions matching TRBD1. The CDR3 consists of 15 residues. Germline V CDR1 and CDR2: MNHEY, SVGEGT. J lost 3 bases, V lost 2 bases, and 6 bases had no gene match. In DNA, the CDR3 is TGTGCCAGCAGTTACCTTGAGGGGGCGGACACTGAAGCTTTCTTT. Its translation: CASSYLEGADTEAFF.

The rearrangement joins TRBV30 to TRBJ1-6; TRBD1 aligns across 12 bases. CDR3 length: 17 amino acids. Trimming cost V 4 bases and J 10 bases; bases outside gene matches: 14. CDR1 is GTSNPN, CDR2 SVGIG, per germline (reference sequence). The CDR3 here is CAWIQGTGGAGGSPLHF. The CDR3 region has the DNA TGTGCCTGGATACAAGGGACAGGGGGCGCCGGGGGGTCACCCCTCCACTTT.

This clonotype showed up many times. The chain is built from TRBV19 and TRBJ1-2, with a tentative D call TRBD1 (6 bases). The CDR3 spans 13 residues. V was clipped by 5 bases and J by 4 bases, with 11 bases between them. From germline, CDR1 is LNHDA and CDR2 SQIVND (reference sequence). CDR3 DNA sequence: TGTGCCAGTAGTTCAAGGGACATCTATGGCTACACCTTC. Encoded protein: CASSSRDIYGYTF.

This clonotype was observed a handful of times. The chain joins TRBV5-1 to TRBJ1-6; tentatively, D is TRBD1 (5 bases). V was trimmed by 4 bases and J by 14 bases, leaving 19 bases between them. This CDR3 has 14 amino acids. CDR1 and CDR2 from the germline V gene are SGHRS and YFSETQ. The CDR3 region has the DNA TGCGCCAGCAGCCCGGGACCCTCAACCTTGGCCCTCCACTTT. Its translation is CASSPGPSTLALHF. The full variable domain, with the rest looked up from reference TRBV5-1 and TRBJ1-6, is KAGVTQTPRYLIKTRGQQVTLSCSPISGHRSVSWYQQTPGQGLQFLFEYFSETQRNKGNFPGRFSGRQFSNSRSEMNVSTLELGDSALYLCASSPGPSTLALHFGNGTRLTVT.

There are a few counts of this clonotype. The V call is TRBV15, the J call TRBJ2-1; maybe TRBD1 (6 bases). The CDR3 spans 14 residues. The V and J ends lost 3 bases and 9 bases respectively, with 15 bases between them. Per germline, CDR1 LNHNV and CDR2 YYDKDF (reference sequence). CDR3 in DNA: TGTGCCACCAGCAGCGGACAGCCGGGGAGTGAGCAGTTCTTC. This gives the protein CATSSGQPGSEQFF.

The rearrangement uses TRBV20-1 and TRBJ1-6; D gene uncertain. Germline loops: CDR1 DFQATT, CDR2 SNEGSKA (reference sequence). The CDR3 sequence is 13 residues long. V was shortened by 0 bases and J by 13 bases, with 13 bases between the two germline ends. The CDR3 DNA reads TGCAGTGCTAGAGATCTCCCTAAGATGCCCCTCCACTTT. This sequence encodes CSARDLPKMPLHF.

The V gene is TRBV18, the J gene TRBJ1-5; 10 nucleotides line up with TRBD1. The germline V gene has CDR1 KGHSH and CDR2 LQKENI. There are 16 residues in the CDR3. V shed 6 bases, J shed 2 bases, and the junction held 7 bases outside the gene matches. CDR3 residues: CASSQAGTGGNQPQHF. CDR3 in DNA: TGTGCCAGCTCGCAGGCCGGGACAGGGGGCAATCAGCCCCAGCATTTT.

This clonotype was recorded a few times. The genes are TRBV30 and TRBJ1-3; no clear D gene. The CDR3 runs to 16 residues. From germline, CDR1 is GTSNPN and CDR2 SVGIG (reference sequence). Deletions cut 3 bases from V and 0 bases from J, with 15 bases between. CDR3 DNA: TGTGCCTGGAGCCGGACCGGGCTCCCCTCTGGAAACACCATATATTTT. This gives the protein CAWSRTGLPSGNTIYF.

CDR3 sequence: CAIRAGEQSGYTF. DNA of the CDR3: TGTGCCATTAGGGCGGGGGAGCAGTCAGGGTACACCTTC. V is TRBV10-3 and J is TRBJ1-2, with D tentatively TRBD1 (5 bases). With 9 bases removed from V and 11 bases from J, the gap between germline ends came to 22 bases. Germline CDR1 and CDR2: ENHRY and SYGVKD. This CDR3 spans 13 amino acids.

This clonotype was found a few times. This chain links TRBV27 with TRBJ2-5, with D uncertain. The V gene lost 3 bases and the J gene lost 0 bases, with 5 bases spanning the gap. Germline V gene sequence: CDR1 MNHEY, CDR2 SMNVEV (reference sequence). The CDR3 covers 13 residues. The CDR3 DNA reads TGTGCCAGCAGTTTGTGGAACCAAGAGACCCAGTACTTC. Protein product: CASSLWNQETQYF.

The genes are TRBV11-2 and TRBJ2-1, with a weak D call TRBD2 (7 bases). The CDR3 runs to 17 residues. CDR1 SGHAT and CDR2 FQNNGV come from the germline V gene. The V and J ends lost 0 bases and 0 bases respectively, with 12 bases between them. The CDR3 region is CASSLDRGARSYNEQFF. CDR3 sequence (DNA): TGTGCCAGCAGCTTAGATCGGGGGGCCCGCTCCTACAATGAGCAGTTCTTC.